These 16 T cell receptor beta chains came from one sample sequenced in a study of blood T cell repertoires in COVID-19. Data came from immunoSEQ multiplex PCR; TCRdb stores just in-frame clones and leaves some out. The sample records 250,000 to 350,000 clones, 75% to 90% being singletons. Sequenced sample: peripheral blood. Every receptor here comes from a woman aged 25 to 39 with active or convalescent COVID-19.

The chain carries TRBV7-3 and TRBJ2-5; 11 bases are shared with TRBD2. Germline V CDR1 and CDR2: SGHTA, FQGTGA. J was trimmed by 2 bases and V by 4 bases; bases with no gene match: 9. The CDR3 is made up of 17 amino acids. The CDR3 here is CASSSKGGTSGQETQYF. DNA of the CDR3: TGTGCCAGCAGCTCAAAGGGAGGGACTAGCGGTCAAGAGACCCAGTACTTC. The variable domain in full, with the rest retrieved from reference TRBV7-3 and TRBJ2-5, is GAGVSQTPSNKVTEKGKYVELRCDPISGHTALYWYRQSLGQGPEFLIYFQGTGAADDSGLPNDRFFAVRPEGSVSTLKIQRTERGDSAVYLCASSSKGGTSGQETQYFGPGTRLLVL.

This clone has a handful of counts. V is TRBV5-5 and J is TRBJ1-1; D is uncertain. Trimming stripped 1 base from V and 1 base from J, with 8 bases between. Germline V gene data show CDR1 as SGHKS and CDR2 as YYEKEE (reference sequence). This CDR3 is built from 14 residues. The CDR3 region has the DNA TGTGCCAGCAGCTTGCACGGCGGGAACACTGAAGCTTTCTTT. Translation: CASSLHGGNTEAFF.

CDR3 residues: CASSLGTTNTGELFF. The CDR3 DNA reads TGTGCCAGCAGCTTGGGGACTACGAACACCGGGGAGCTGTTTTTT. This sequence joins TRBV5-4 and TRBJ2-2, with a weak D call TRBD2 (6 bases). The length of the CDR3 is 15 residues. Germline CDR1 SGHNT, CDR2 YYREEE (reference sequence). Trimming took 0 bases from V and 0 from J, leaving 6 bases between them.

The chain has TRBV19 and TRBJ1-5; 7 bases line up with TRBD1. With 6 bases clipped from V and 4 bases from J, the junction kept 6 bases outside the gene matches. CDR1 and CDR2 (germline): LNHDA, SQIVND (reference sequence). The CDR3 covers 14 residues. The CDR3 sequence: CASSGTASNQPQHF. The CDR3, as DNA: TGTGCCAGTAGCGGGACAGCTTCTAATCAGCCCCAGCATTTT.

The rearrangement joins TRBV12-3 or TRBV12-4 to TRBJ2-7; the match to TRBD2 covers 9 bases. This CDR3 is 13 amino acids long. The ends lost 9 bases at V and 4 bases at J; junction bases unmatched: 7. CDR3 DNA sequence: TGTGCCAGTGCTAGCGGGGCCCCTTACGAGCAGTACTTC. Translated: CASASGAPYEQYF.

Comments on this clone: The same CDR3 also results from other DNA sequences found in this sample. CDR3: CASSPPGGGDQPQHF. CDR3 DNA: TGTGCCAGCTCACCACCGGGGGGAGGGGATCAGCCCCAGCATTTT. The chain combines TRBV18 with TRBJ1-5, with TRBD1 as a possible D gene (5 bases). CDR1 is KGHSH and CDR2 is LQKENI in the germline V gene. V gave up 0 bases and J gave up 5 bases, with 11 bases separating them. CDR3 length: 15 amino acids.

The V and J genes are TRBV4-3 and TRBJ2-3, with no clear D. The CDR3 loop spans 13 amino acids. Trimming left V 3 bases short and J 2 bases short, with 6 bases between. Germline V gene sequence: CDR1 LGHNA, CDR2 YSLEER. In DNA form, the CDR3 reads TGCGCCAGCAGCCAGAGTTACACAGATACGCAGTATTTT. It encodes CASSQSYTDTQYF.

This clone appeared a few times. The chain is built from TRBV4-3 and TRBJ1-1; tentative D call: TRBD1 (5 bases). Trimming pared 5 bases from V and 6 bases from J, leaving 16 bases between. The CDR3 spans 14 residues. Germline assignment: CDR1 LGHNA and CDR2 YSLEER. Here the CDR3 reads CASSETGIVSEAFF. The DNA of the CDR3 is TGCGCCAGCAGCGAAACAGGTATAGTGTCTGAAGCTTTCTTT.

This clone has just a few counts. The chain is built from TRBV6-6 and TRBJ1-5; D not resolved. Between the trimmed V and J ends, which lost 8 bases and 9 bases, there was a span of 20 bases. Germline CDR1 and CDR2: MNHNY and SVGAGI (reference sequence). The CDR3 runs 14 residues. CDR3 sequence (DNA): TGTGCCAGCCACACGAACGGGGAGGCGGCGCCCCAGCATTTT. This translates into CASHTNGEAAPQHF.

The rearrangement joins TRBV19 to TRBJ1-5; 7 positions agree with TRBD1. The germline V gene encodes CDR1 LNHDA and CDR2 SQIVND (reference sequence). The CDR3 is made up of 15 amino acids. J was trimmed by 4 bases and V by 2 bases; bases with no gene match: 5. As DNA, the CDR3 is TGTGCCAGTAGTATACGACAGGGAGATAATCAGCCCCAGCATTTT. Translated: CASSIRQGDNQPQHF. The entire variable domain, with the rest obtained from reference TRBV19 and TRBJ1-5, is as follows: DGGITQSPKYLFRKEGQNVTLSCEQNLNHDAMYWYRQDPGQGLRLIYYSQIVNDFQKGDIAEGYSVSREKKESFPLTVTSAQKNPTAFYLCASSIRQGDNQPQHFGDGTRLSIL.

The chain links TRBV4-1 to TRBJ1-1; a weak D match, TRBD1 (6 bases). The CDR3 totals 16 residues. CDR1 MGHRA and CDR2 YSYEKL come from the germline V gene. Trimming took off 0 bases at V and 4 bases at J, with 15 bases between the two ends. The CDR3 is CASSQELPGVATEAFF. The CDR3 DNA is TGCGCCAGCAGCCAAGAGCTTCCAGGGGTGGCCACTGAAGCTTTCTTT.

The chain is built from TRBV4-3 and TRBJ2-3; 9 positions match TRBD2. Germline CDR1 and CDR2: LGHNA and YSLEER. This CDR3 contains 17 residues. Germline trimming cut 3 bases from V and 5 bases from J; bases unmatched to any gene: 12. Here the CDR3 DNA reads TGCGCCAGCAGCCAGACGTTCGCGGGGGGGCCGGGAGATACGCAGTATTTT. Its translation: CASSQTFAGGPGDTQYF.

The V and J genes are TRBV4-3 and TRBJ1-5, with D unclear. Trimming removed 0 bases at V and 8 bases at J, with 11 bases between. Germline assignment: CDR1 LGHNA and CDR2 YSLEER. This CDR3 comprises 14 residues. The CDR3 loop reads CASSQDWWREPQHF. In DNA, the CDR3 is TGCGCCAGCAGCCAAGACTGGTGGAGGGAGCCCCAGCATTTT.

The chain is built from TRBV6-2 or TRBV6-3 and TRBJ1-1, with D possibly matching TRBD1 (5 bases). The CDR3 spans 13 residues. CDR1 and CDR2 from the germline V gene are MNHEY and SVGEGT. Trimming removed 6 bases at V and 7 bases at J, with 15 bases between. The CDR3 bases are TGTGCCAGCAGCCACACAAGGACACATGAAGCTTTCTTT. Its translation is CASSHTRTHEAFF.

CDR3 amino acids: CASSGPLAGGANTGELFF. CDR3 nucleotide sequence: TGTGCCAGCTCGGGACCGCTAGCGGGGGGGGCGAACACCGGGGAGCTGTTTTTT. The chain has TRBV25-1 and TRBJ2-2; 12 bases are a match to TRBD2. Unmatched junction bases numbered 10, after V lost 8 bases and J lost 0 bases. The V gene's germline CDR1 is MGHDK and CDR2 SYGVNS. The CDR3 runs 18 residues.

J is TRBJ1-3 and V is TRBV7-2; D is possibly TRBD1 (5 bases). Germline loops: CDR1 SGHTA, CDR2 FQGNSA. There are 17 residues in the CDR3. V lost 7 bases and J 4 bases, leaving 23 bases between the germline ends. The CDR3 protein is CASTTLTGRPGGNTIYF. The DNA for the CDR3 is TGTGCCAGCACAACTCTCACAGGACGTCCCGGGGGAAACACCATATATTTT.